The rows below give T cell receptor beta chains drawn from one sample of a study of T-cell reconstitution after alpha-beta-depleted transplantation in children. TCRdb fed the PCR reads into MiXCR, producing one record per CDR3 protein. This table holds approximately 83,000 distinct CDR3 sequences, 10% to 15% found once. The sample here was PBMCs from the stem cell graft donor, taken from the stem cell graft. The receptors originated from a human donor who donated a stem cell graft to a child with inherited bone marrow failure. The CDR3 runs from the conserved cysteine through the conserved F or W. The order of the fields is CDR3 length, V gene, clone size, CDR3 protein. Not all rows give a size; the values are once, few, many and, for expanded clones, a class.

len: 14
v_gene: TRBV5-1
abundance: many
CDR3aa: CASSTNTAGGEQYF

len: 13
v_gene: TRBV7-2
abundance: many
CDR3aa: CASSPDRVQPQHF

len: 13
v_gene: TRBV5-1
abundance: many
CDR3aa: CASSFGGDYGYTF

len: 16
v_gene: TRBV7-9
abundance: many
CDR3aa: CASSLGGSTMNTEAFF

len: 13
v_gene: TRBV20-1
abundance: .
CDR3aa: CSARGNTNEKLFF

len: 14
v_gene: TRBV19
abundance: many
CDR3aa: CASSRQGSTDTQYF

len: 12
v_gene: TRBV6-2/TRBV6-3
abundance: many
CDR3aa: CASSPTVVGYTF

len: 14
v_gene: TRBV7-9
abundance: .
CDR3aa: CASSPGQKREKLFF

len: 15
v_gene: TRBV28
abundance: .
CDR3aa: CASISPGLRTNEQFF

len: 16
v_gene: TRBV7-2
abundance: many
CDR3aa: CASSLGGPRAKNIQYF

len: 15
v_gene: TRBV19
abundance: many
CDR3aa: CASSIISGRASEQFF

len: 17
v_gene: TRBV11-1
abundance: .
CDR3aa: CASSSPGQPLRGTEAFF